The 32 T cell receptor beta chains given below trace back to one sample, sequenced in a study of T cell responses to AZD1222 COVID-19 vaccine. Clones were sequenced by immunoSEQ multiplex PCR, and TCRdb holds only the in-frame ones, with some missing. The sample shows some 84,000 clones, around nine tenths of them seen only once. Specimen: peripheral blood, collected 28 days after the second AZD1222 dose. All receptors come from an adult who received the AZD1222 COVID-19 vaccine.

The chain combines TRBV18 with TRBJ2-5; D remains unclear. There are 15 residues in the CDR3. Germline lookup yields CDR1 KGHSH and CDR2 LQKENI. V lost 0 bases and J lost 5, with 13 bases in between. DNA for the CDR3: TGTGCCAGCTCACCACCGTCTGGCCAAGCTGAGACCCAGTACTTC. It codes for CASSPPSGQAETQYF.

The CDR3 DNA reads TGTGCCAGCAGCGAGGGGACAGGGGGCGTCGACACTGAAGCTTTCTTT. Translated: CASSEGTGGVDTEAFF. This sequence joins TRBV9 and TRBJ1-1, with 12 bases matching TRBD1. From germline, CDR1 is SGDLS and CDR2 YYNGEE. With V trimmed by 3 bases and J by 3 bases, 6 bases remained unmatched. The CDR3 sequence is 16 residues long.

The chain carries TRBV19 and TRBJ1-4; D gene uncertain. Germline CDR1 LNHDA, CDR2 SQIVND (reference sequence). The CDR3 totals 15 residues. The germline V and J ends were trimmed by 2 bases and 7 bases, with 14 bases remaining between them. CDR3 loop: CASSIISGYGEKLFF. DNA for the CDR3: TGTGCCAGTAGTATAATCAGCGGGTACGGTGAAAAACTGTTTTTT.

This chain connects TRBV15 to TRBJ2-7, with 10 bases aligning to TRBD1. There are 16 residues in the CDR3. J gave up 3 bases and V 5 bases, and 10 bases lay outside the gene matches. The V gene's germline CDR1 is LNHNV and CDR2 YYDKDF (reference sequence). DNA for the CDR3: TGTGCCACCAGCGGTTATCCCGGGACAGGGGTCTACGAGCAGTACTTC. This encodes CATSGYPGTGVYEQYF.

The chain carries TRBV6-4 and TRBJ2-3, with D tentatively TRBD2 (7 bases). CDR3 length: 13 residues. V was trimmed by 6 bases and J by 3 bases, leaving 10 bases between them. CDR1 is MRHNA, CDR2 SNTAGT, per germline. The CDR3 nucleotides read TGTGCCAGCAGAGGGGGACTAACAGATACGCAGTATTTT. It yields the protein CASRGGLTDTQYF.

The chain carries TRBV3-1 (or the pseudogene TRBV3-2) and TRBJ2-7; D tentatively fits TRBD1 or TRBD2 (5 bases each). The CDR3 is made up of 14 amino acids. From germline, CDR1 is LGHDT and CDR2 YNNKEL (reference sequence). V was clipped by 4 bases and J by 0 bases, with 10 bases between them. The CDR3 spells CASSRAGSSYEQYF. CDR3 bases: TGTGCCAGCAGCCGCGCAGGGAGCTCCTACGAGCAGTACTTC.

J is TRBJ2-1 and V is TRBV29-1; TRBD1 matches 8 bases. CDR1 SQVTM and CDR2 ANQGSEA come from the germline V gene. The CDR3 has 17 amino acids. J was trimmed by 3 bases and V by 6 bases; bases with no gene match: 16. The CDR3 spells CSVLPRGRGLGYNEQFF. Written as DNA, the CDR3 is TGCAGCGTCCTACCCCGGGGCAGGGGGCTCGGCTACAATGAGCAGTTCTTC.

The chain combines TRBV7-2 with TRBJ2-7; weak D call: TRBD2 (6 bases). Germline V gene data show CDR1 as SGHTA and CDR2 as FQGNSA. The ends were cut back, 2 bases at V and 2 bases at J, with 7 bases in the middle. This CDR3 region has 13 residues. The CDR3 sequence is CASSLPGAYEQYF. The CDR3 nucleotides read TGTGCCAGCAGCTTACCGGGAGCCTACGAGCAGTACTTC.

To note about this clone: At one end the junction does not follow the germline gene, possibly because of a read error. The rearrangement joins TRBV7-2 to TRBJ2-5, with 11 bases aligning to TRBD2. Germline CDR1 SGHTA, CDR2 FQGNSA. The CDR3 is made up of 14 amino acids. The CDR3 DNA reads as TGTGCCAGCACCTTAGCGGGGGGGCAAGAGACCCAGTACTTC. The encoded protein is CASTLAGGQETQYF.

The rearrangement joins TRBV7-9 to TRBJ2-7, with D possibly being TRBD1 or TRBD2 (5 bases each). The CDR3 totals 14 residues. Germline CDR1 reads SEHNR; CDR2 reads FQNEAQ (reference sequence). Trimming left V 5 bases short and J 3 bases short, with 14 bases between. The CDR3 coding sequence is TGTGCCAGCAGCAGCACCGGGACGGGCTACGAGCAGTACTTC. Its translation: CASSSTGTGYEQYF. Using reference TRBV7-9 and TRBJ2-7 for the parts outside the CDR3, the full variable domain is DTGVSQNPRHKITKRGQNVTFRCDPISEHNRLYWYRQTLGQGPEFLTYFQNEAQLEKSRLLSDRFSAERPKGSFSTLEIQRTEQGDSAMYLCASSSTGTGYEQYFGPGTRLTVT.

The chain is built from TRBV5-1 and TRBJ2-5; D is perhaps TRBD1 (5 bases). Deletions cut 0 bases from V and 4 bases from J, with 10 bases between. The CDR3 is 14 amino acids. Germline values: CDR1 SGHRS, CDR2 YFSETQ. CDR3 sequence: CASSLAGLRETQYF. The DNA for the CDR3 is TGCGCCAGCAGCTTGGCAGGGCTAAGAGAGACCCAGTACTTC.

V gene TRBV5-1 combines with J gene TRBJ2-7, with D possibly matching TRBD1 (6 bases). The CDR3 contains 15 residues. The germline V and J ends were trimmed by 0 bases and 4 bases, with 14 bases remaining between them. CDR1 and CDR2 from the germline V gene are SGHRS and YFSETQ. The CDR3 is CASSLAATGQYEQYF. Here the CDR3 DNA reads TGCGCCAGCAGCTTGGCCGCGACAGGCCAATACGAGCAGTACTTC. Complete variable domain (other parts from reference TRBV5-1 and TRBJ2-7): KAGVTQTPRYLIKTRGQQVTLSCSPISGHRSVSWYQQTPGQGLQFLFEYFSETQRNKGNFPGRFSGRQFSNSRSEMNVSTLELGDSALYLCASSLAATGQYEQYFGPGTRLTVT.

The rearrangement joins TRBV7-2 to TRBJ1-2; D is uncertain. CDR1 and CDR2 from the germline V gene are SGHTA and FQGNSA. CDR3 length: 12 amino acids. Trimming removed 5 bases from V and 8 bases from J, with 12 bases in between. CDR3 in amino acids: CASSLRMEGYTF. Here the CDR3 DNA reads TGTGCCAGCAGCCTCCGCATGGAGGGCTACACCTTC.

The CDR3 reads CASSGTATGNTIYF. Here the CDR3 DNA reads TGTGCCAGCAGCGGGACAGCGACTGGAAACACCATATATTTT. The gene calls are TRBV9 and TRBJ1-3; possible D gene TRBD1, 6 bases. V lost 3 bases and J 2 bases, leaving 9 bases between the germline ends. The length of the CDR3 is 14 residues. CDR1 SGDLS and CDR2 YYNGEE come from the germline V gene.

The V and J genes are TRBV7-3 and TRBJ2-1; D is unresolved. The germline V and J ends were trimmed by 0 bases and 8 bases, with 5 bases remaining between them. The CDR3 covers 12 residues. CDR1 and CDR2 from the germline V gene are SGHTA and FQGTGA. CDR3 sequence: CASSLTKDEQFF. Written as DNA, the CDR3 is TGTGCCAGCAGCTTAACAAAGGATGAGCAGTTCTTC. Variable domain in full (rest from reference TRBV7-3 and TRBJ2-1): GAGVSQTPSNKVTEKGKYVELRCDPISGHTALYWYRQSLGQGPEFLIYFQGTGAADDSGLPNDRFFAVRPEGSVSTLKIQRTERGDSAVYLCASSLTKDEQFFGPGTRLTVL.

The chain joins TRBV18 to TRBJ1-4; the D is unclear. CDR1 is KGHSH, CDR2 LQKENI, per germline. V lost 5 bases to trimming and J lost 5 bases, with 9 bases between them. The CDR3 loop spans 13 amino acids. The DNA of the CDR3 is TGTGCCAGCTCAAGAGACAAGAATGAAAAACTGTTTTTT. Its protein is CASSRDKNEKLFF.

The chain employs TRBV9 and TRBJ2-7; D might be TRBD1 (7 bases). Looked up from germline, CDR1 is SGDLS and CDR2 is YYNGEE. This CDR3 comprises 15 residues. Trimming cost V 0 bases and J 2 bases, with 12 bases left between them. The CDR3 coding sequence is TGTGCCAGCAGCGTAGCCGGAGGGGGCACCTACGAGCAGTACTTC. This codes for CASSVAGGGTYEQYF.

The chain employs TRBV9 and TRBJ1-2, with no clear D. The CDR3 contains 12 residues. The V gene lost 0 bases and the J gene lost 8 bases, with 8 bases spanning the gap. Germline CDR1 is SGDLS and CDR2 is YYNGEE. The DNA for the CDR3 is TGTGCCAGCAGCGTAGTGGACCCGGGCTACACCTTC. Amino acids: CASSVVDPGYTF.

The chain uses TRBV18 and TRBJ1-2; D possibly corresponds to TRBD1 (6 bases). V gave up 5 bases and J gave up 7 bases, with 20 bases separating them. The germline V gene has CDR1 KGHSH and CDR2 LQKENI. The CDR3 extends over 15 amino acids. CDR3 loop: CASSSRQEGGPGYTF. The CDR3 DNA is TGTGCCAGCTCATCCCGCCAGGAGGGGGGGCCTGGCTACACCTTC.

This sequence joins TRBV14 and TRBJ2-1; 9 bases are a match to TRBD1. Trimming at V came to 8 bases and at J to 5 bases, leaving 13 bases not matched to a gene. CDR1 SGHDN and CDR2 FVKESK come from the germline V gene. The CDR3 has 16 amino acids. The CDR3 here is CASATGGAAKNNEQFF. DNA of the CDR3: TGTGCCAGCGCAACAGGGGGCGCAGCGAAAAACAATGAGCAGTTCTTC.

The sample holds a few counts of this clone. The chain employs TRBV7-3 and TRBJ2-2; possibly TRBD2 for D (6 bases). Per germline, CDR1 SGHTA and CDR2 FQGTGA. The CDR3 covers 14 residues. The V gene lost 6 bases and the J gene lost 4 bases, with 12 bases spanning the gap. CDR3 region: CASSGGFATGELFF. The CDR3 region has the DNA TGTGCCAGCAGTGGGGGGTTCGCCACCGGGGAGCTGTTTTTT.

The rearrangement uses TRBV4-1 and TRBJ1-1; D is undetermined. The germline CDR1 and CDR2 sequences are MGHRA and YSYEKL. The CDR3 has 14 residues. Between the trimmed V and J ends, which lost 0 bases and 6 bases, there was a span of 11 bases. CDR3 loop: CASSQDTRIPEAFF. In DNA, the CDR3 is TGCGCCAGCAGCCAAGATACCAGGATACCTGAAGCTTTCTTT.

This clone was counted between two and nine times. The J gene is TRBJ1-1, the V gene TRBV18; D unresolved. The CDR3 spans 16 residues. The germline V gene encodes CDR1 KGHSH and CDR2 LQKENI. Trimming cost V 3 bases and J 3 bases, with 17 bases left between them. The CDR3 sequence: CASSPTPLDGYTEAFF. The CDR3 DNA is TGTGCCAGCTCACCTACGCCTCTGGACGGATACACTGAAGCTTTCTTT.

This chain joins TRBV5-1 and TRBJ2-1; 7 nucleotides line up with TRBD1. Trimming removed 7 bases from V and 5 bases from J; junction bases left unmatched: 3. Germline V gene data show CDR1 as SGHRS and CDR2 as YFSETQ. The CDR3 is 12 amino acids. In nucleotides, the CDR3 is TGCGCCAGCCGGGACAGCCACAATGAGCAGTTCTTC. This sequence encodes CASRDSHNEQFF.

J is TRBJ2-1 and V is TRBV27, with D unclear. Trimming stripped 7 bases from V and 6 bases from J, with 16 bases between. This CDR3 contains 14 residues. Germline loops: CDR1 MNHEY, CDR2 SMNVEV (reference sequence). CDR3 sequence reads: CASTPDRTLNEQFF. CDR3 nucleotide sequence: TGTGCCAGCACCCCCGATCGGACGCTCAATGAGCAGTTCTTC.

The chain employs TRBV19 and TRBJ1-5; D might be TRBD1 (5 bases). Germline CDR1 LNHDA, CDR2 SQIVND (reference sequence). Between the trimmed V and J ends, which lost 7 bases and 2 bases, there was a span of 18 bases. CDR3 length equals 16 residues. The CDR3 sequence is CASTLSWGMGNQPQHF. CDR3 DNA sequence: TGTGCCAGTACCCTTAGCTGGGGGATGGGCAATCAGCCCCAGCATTTT.

The chain links TRBV4-1 to TRBJ2-7, with a weak D call TRBD1 (5 bases). Trimming removed 4 bases from V and 7 bases from J, with 17 bases in between. CDR3 length: 14 residues. The germline V gene has CDR1 MGHRA and CDR2 YSYEKL. In nucleotides, the CDR3 is TGCGCCAGCAGCCCCGGGCAGGGCGTAGATGAGCAGTACTTC. Its protein is CASSPGQGVDEQYF.

This chain links TRBV4-1 with TRBJ2-5; 15 nucleotides align to TRBD2. Unmatched junction bases numbered 6, after V lost 5 bases and J lost 5 bases. The CDR3 has 16 amino acids. Germline V gene sequence: CDR1 MGHRA, CDR2 YSYEKL. CDR3 DNA sequence: TGCGCCAGCAGCGCCCGGACTAGCGGGGGGGTGGAGACCCAGTACTTC. This sequence encodes CASSARTSGGVETQYF.

The count of this clone is one. J is TRBJ2-7 and V is TRBV7-9; 8 nucleotides agree with TRBD2. This CDR3 contains 16 residues. Germline V gene data show CDR1 as SEHNR and CDR2 as FQNEAQ (reference sequence). V shed 4 bases, J shed 2 bases, and the junction held 10 bases outside the gene matches. The DNA of the CDR3 is TGTGCCAGCAGCTCATTTCCGGGACTAGGGACCTACGAGCAGTACTTC. Protein product: CASSSFPGLGTYEQYF.

The chain carries TRBV9 and TRBJ1-4; possible D gene TRBD1, 6 bases. The length of the CDR3 is 15 residues. V lost 3 bases to trimming and J lost 5 bases, with 14 bases between them. Germline assignment: CDR1 SGDLS and CDR2 YYNGEE. DNA for the CDR3: TGTGCCAGCAGCGCAGACCGGGGGGCCAATGAAAAACTGTTTTTT. It specifies CASSADRGANEKLFF.

The V and J genes are TRBV24-1 and TRBJ1-4, with D possibly TRBD1 on 5 matching bases. Per germline, CDR1 KGHDR and CDR2 SFDVKD. Trimming took off 2 bases at V and 4 bases at J, with 10 bases between the two ends. The CDR3 spans 15 residues. CDR3 coding DNA: TGTGCCACCAGTGATTCGCGGCAGGGTAATGAAAAACTGTTTTTT. Protein product: CATSDSRQGNEKLFF.

V is TRBV6-5 and J is TRBJ2-1, with TRBD1 identical over 9 bases. Germline V CDR1 and CDR2: MNHEY, SVGAGI. The CDR3 covers 15 residues. With V trimmed by 5 bases and J by 8 bases, 10 bases remained unmatched. The CDR3 reads CASSQGQGGRYEQFF. In DNA, the CDR3 is TGTGCCAGCAGTCAGGGACAGGGTGGTCGGTATGAGCAGTTCTTC.